Below, 21 T cell receptor beta chains from the same sample are listed, as sequenced in a study of siplizumab effects on memory and regulatory T cells. Sequenced by immunoSEQ multiplex PCR; TCRdb stores in-frame clones only, minus some. The repertoire holds roughly 93,000 clones, with 90% to 95% as singletons. Sequencing was carried out using non-Treg CD4+ T cells sorted from blood. Receptors were obtained from a human donor in good health.

The CDR3 here is CASSWGQKETQYF. In DNA form, the CDR3 reads TGTGCCAGCAGCTGGGGACAGAAAGAGACCCAGTACTTC. V is TRBV7-3 and J is TRBJ2-5; 7 bases fit TRBD1. Germline V gene sequence: CDR1 SGHTA, CDR2 FQGTGA. CDR3 length: 13 residues. V lost 4 bases and J lost 3; bases outside the gene matches: 2.

This clone occurred once. This chain uses TRBV28 with TRBJ2-1; 11 nucleotides match TRBD2. V lost 4 bases and J lost 8; bases outside the gene matches: 10. The CDR3 is 16 amino acids. Looked up from germline, CDR1 is MDHEN and CDR2 is SYDVKM. The CDR3 region is CASSSSGLAGFYEQFF. Here the CDR3 DNA reads TGTGCCAGCAGTTCCTCCGGACTAGCGGGTTTCTATGAGCAGTTCTTC.

The chain uses TRBV15 and TRBJ2-1, with 10 nucleotides matching TRBD2. The trim removed 0 bases at V and 6 bases at J, leaving 5 bases unmatched. The CDR3 is made up of 16 amino acids. CDR1 LNHNV and CDR2 YYDKDF come from the germline V gene (reference sequence). This chain's CDR3 is CATSRDRASGSNEQFF. For the CDR3, the DNA is TGTGCCACCAGCAGAGATCGGGCTAGCGGGAGCAATGAGCAGTTCTTC.

The V gene is TRBV5-1, the J gene TRBJ1-1; D is ambiguous. The CDR3 runs to 14 residues. The V end was cut by 7 bases, the J end by 2 bases, with 15 bases between. The germline CDR1 and CDR2 sequences are SGHRS and YFSETQ. The CDR3 DNA follows: TGCGCCAGCTTCCTGGGAGGGATTAACACTGAAGCTTTCTTT. It is translated as CASFLGGINTEAFF.

The genes are TRBV6-5 and TRBJ2-7, with a possible D match to TRBD1 (6 bases). V was pared by 2 bases and J by 2 bases, with 13 bases between. Germline V gene data show CDR1 as MNHEY and CDR2 as SVGAGI. The CDR3 covers 15 residues. In DNA form, the CDR3 reads TGTGCCAGCAGTTACAACGGACAGACCCCCTACGAGCAGTACTTC. As protein: CASSYNGQTPYEQYF.

The chain recombines TRBV29-1 with TRBJ2-7, with 7 bases identical to TRBD2. Germline loops: CDR1 SQVTM, CDR2 ANQGSEA. J lost 3 bases, V lost 4 bases, and 6 bases had no gene match. The CDR3 extends over 13 amino acids. The CDR3: CSVASGTIYEQYF. The CDR3 DNA sequence: TGCAGCGTTGCTAGCGGAACGATCTACGAGCAGTACTTC.

The V call is TRBV9, the J call TRBJ1-5, with 7 nucleotides matching TRBD1. Germline CDR1 SGDLS, CDR2 YYNGEE. This CDR3 region has 14 residues. V shed 7 bases, J shed 4 bases, and the junction held 8 bases outside the gene matches. The CDR3 protein is CASGRTGENQPQHF. The CDR3, as DNA: TGTGCCAGCGGACGGACAGGAGAAAATCAGCCCCAGCATTTT.

V usage is TRBV7-9 and J usage is TRBJ2-1; D may match TRBD1 or TRBD2 (6 bases each). Germline CDR1 reads SEHNR; CDR2 reads FQNEAQ (reference sequence). This CDR3 is built from 16 residues. Trimming took off 5 bases at V and 3 bases at J, with 17 bases between the two ends. DNA for the CDR3: TGTGCCAGCAGCCCCCGGAGGGGGGTGTACTACAATGAGCAGTTCTTC. This encodes CASSPRRGVYYNEQFF.

This chain links TRBV28 with TRBJ2-1; 11 nucleotides match TRBD2. The CDR3 is 18 residues long. Losses at the gene ends were 4 bases for V and 10 bases for J; bases not matched to a gene: 18. Germline V gene data show CDR1 as MDHEN and CDR2 as SYDVKM. The CDR3 bases are TGTGCCAGCAGTTCCACTACTAGCGGGAGAGGTGCTATGATGGAGCAGTTCTTC. Protein sequence: CASSSTTSGRGAMMEQFF.

This chain links TRBV5-4 with TRBJ1-6; tentative D call: TRBD1 (6 bases). Germline lookup yields CDR1 SGHNT and CDR2 YYREEE (reference sequence). The CDR3 sequence is 14 residues long. The V gene lost 4 bases and the J gene lost 8 bases, with 13 bases spanning the gap. This CDR3 is CASSRGGHDSPLHF. The CDR3 region has the DNA TGTGCCAGCAGCCGAGGGGGGCATGATTCACCCCTCCACTTT.

V and J are TRBV5-1 and TRBJ2-3, with TRBD2 identical over 9 bases. Losses at the gene ends were 1 base for V and 2 bases for J; bases not matched to a gene: 5. The CDR3 is 16 amino acids. From germline, CDR1 is SGHRS and CDR2 YFSETQ. CDR3: CASSLYAGGSTDTQYF. CDR3 in DNA: TGCGCCAGCAGCTTGTATGCGGGAGGGTCCACAGATACGCAGTATTTT.

The chain carries TRBV7-7 and TRBJ2-5, with unresolved D. This CDR3 is built from 14 residues. Germline loops: CDR1 SSHAT, CDR2 FNYEAQ (reference sequence). Trimming removed 4 bases from V and 5 bases from J, with 14 bases in between. This CDR3 reads CASSSKGRMETQYF. The CDR3 DNA is TGTGCCAGCAGCTCAAAAGGGCGGATGGAGACCCAGTACTTC.

J is TRBJ2-1 and V is TRBV9; 7 nucleotides match TRBD1. CDR3 length: 15 residues. The germline gives CDR1 SGDLS, CDR2 YYNGEE. With 0 bases clipped from V and 2 bases from J, the junction kept 2 bases outside the gene matches. CDR3 in amino acids: CASSVEGTAYNEQFF. In DNA form, the CDR3 reads TGTGCCAGCAGCGTAGAGGGGACAGCCTACAATGAGCAGTTCTTC.

This rearrangement joins TRBV7-9 to TRBJ1-2, with D unclear. Germline CDR1 SEHNR, CDR2 FQNEAQ (reference sequence). The CDR3 totals 14 residues. Deletions cut 1 base from V and 3 bases from J, with 9 bases between. The CDR3 protein is CASSLVEQYYGYTF. CDR3 bases: TGTGCCAGCAGCTTAGTGGAGCAGTACTATGGCTACACCTTC.

CDR3 in amino acids: CASSLDLRAGANEQFF. CDR3 sequence (DNA): TGCGCCAGCAGCTTGGATTTGCGGGCAGGGGCCAATGAGCAGTTCTTC. This chain joins TRBV5-1 and TRBJ2-1; maybe TRBD1 (6 bases). Trimming left V 0 bases short and J 6 bases short, with 16 bases between. The germline V gene encodes CDR1 SGHRS and CDR2 YFSETQ. CDR3 length: 16 residues.

The sample holds a few counts of this clone. The chain has TRBV2 and TRBJ1-3; D ambiguous. The CDR3 is 15 residues long. Trimming left V 6 bases short and J 3 bases short, with 15 bases between. In germline, CDR1 is SNHLY, CDR2 FYNNEI. The CDR3 DNA follows: TGTGCCAGCAGGGACCAAAATTTCTTTGGAAACACCATATATTTT. It is translated as CASRDQNFFGNTIYF. The whole variable domain, filled in from reference TRBV2 and TRBJ1-3, reads EPEVTQTPSHQVTQMGQEVILRCVPISNHLYFYWYRQILGQKVEFLVSFYNNEISEKSEIFDDQFSVERPDGSNFTLKIRSTKLEDSAMYFCASRDQNFFGNTIYFGEGSWLTVV.

The chain links TRBV18 to TRBJ1-1; D gene unclear. The CDR3 sequence is 15 residues long. CDR1 and CDR2 from the germline V gene are KGHSH and LQKENI. V shed 1 base and J shed 1 base, with 10 bases lying between them. This CDR3 is CASSPRLGQNTEAFF. In DNA form, the CDR3 reads TGTGCCAGCTCACCACGGTTGGGTCAGAACACTGAAGCTTTCTTT. Full variable domain (missing parts from reference TRBV18 and TRBJ1-1): NAGVMQNPRHLVRRRGQEARLRCSPMKGHSHVYWYRQLPEEGLKFMVYLQKENIIDESGMPKERFSAEFPKEGPSILRIQQVVRGDSAAYFCASSPRLGQNTEAFFGQGTRLTVV.

The rearrangement links TRBV7-6 to TRBJ1-1; 7 bases align to TRBD1. CDR1 SGHVS and CDR2 FNYEAQ come from the germline V gene. This CDR3 comprises 13 residues. The V and J ends lost 0 bases and 7 bases, in that order; junction bases with no gene match: 2. CDR3 bases: TGTGCCAGCAGCTTAGCCAGGGGGGTTGAAGCTTTCTTT. This translates into CASSLARGVEAFF.

The V gene is TRBV27, the J gene TRBJ2-3, with D unclear. V was cut by 3 bases and J by 2 bases, with 9 bases left in between. Germline CDR1 is MNHEY and CDR2 is SMNVEV (reference sequence). There are 14 residues in the CDR3. The CDR3 region is CASSFARVTDTQYF. DNA of the CDR3: TGTGCCAGCAGTTTTGCCAGAGTCACAGATACGCAGTATTTT.

The chain links TRBV5-4 to TRBJ2-7, with 8 nucleotides matching TRBD2. With 0 bases clipped from V and 2 bases from J, the junction kept 4 bases outside the gene matches. CDR1 is SGHNT and CDR2 is YYREEE in the germline V gene (reference sequence). The CDR3 has 15 residues. The CDR3 DNA follows: TGTGCCAGCAGCTTGGACGTAGCGGGGCCCTACGAGCAGTACTTC. Its protein is CASSLDVAGPYEQYF.

This clone was seen a single time. The rearrangement links TRBV5-4 to TRBJ1-2; unclear D gene. CDR3 length: 14 amino acids. Germline CDR1 reads SGHNT; CDR2 reads YYREEE (reference sequence). Trimming cost V 1 base and J 3 bases, with 10 bases left between them. DNA of the CDR3: TGTGCCAGCAGCTTGCAGCGAGGCGACTATGGCTACACCTTC. Amino acids: CASSLQRGDYGYTF. Supplemented by reference TRBV5-4 and TRBJ1-2, the full variable domain reads ETGVTQSPTHLIKTRGQQVTLRCSSQSGHNTVSWYQQALGQGPQFIFQYYREEENGRGNFPPRFSGLQFPNYSSELNVNALELDDSALYLCASSLQRGDYGYTFGSGTRLTVV.